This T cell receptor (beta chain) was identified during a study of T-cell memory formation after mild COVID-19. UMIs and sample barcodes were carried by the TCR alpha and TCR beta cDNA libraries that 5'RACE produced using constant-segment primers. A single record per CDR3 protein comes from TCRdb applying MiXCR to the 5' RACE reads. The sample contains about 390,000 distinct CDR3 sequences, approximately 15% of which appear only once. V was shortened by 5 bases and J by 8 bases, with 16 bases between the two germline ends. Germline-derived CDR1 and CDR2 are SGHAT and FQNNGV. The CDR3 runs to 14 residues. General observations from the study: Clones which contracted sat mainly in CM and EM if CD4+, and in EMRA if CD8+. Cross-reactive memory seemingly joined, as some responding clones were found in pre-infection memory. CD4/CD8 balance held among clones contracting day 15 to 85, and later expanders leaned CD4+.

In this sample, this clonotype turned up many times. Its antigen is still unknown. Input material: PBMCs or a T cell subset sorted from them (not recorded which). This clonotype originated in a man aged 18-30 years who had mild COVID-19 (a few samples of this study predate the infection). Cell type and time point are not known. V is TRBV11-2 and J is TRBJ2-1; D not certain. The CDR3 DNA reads TGTGCCAGCAGCCCTCGAGGAGTTACCGATGAGCAGTTCTTC. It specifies CASSPRGVTDEQFF.